This TCR beta chain is from a study of identical twins. Using its own MiXCR run on the 5' RACE reads, TCRdb lists one record per CDR3 protein. The repertoire includes some 710,000 distinct CDR3 sequences, approximately 6.1% of them detected once, and 1.5% to 2% sits in the top ten. This TCR was recovered from a man younger than 30 in good health. The sample consisted of naive T cells sorted from blood.

The CDR3 nucleotides are TGCGCCAGCAGCTCACTACCGGGACAGCTCAGGCCCTACAATGAGCAGTTCTTC. It is translated as CASSSLPGQLRPYNEQFF. The chain carries TRBV5-1 and TRBJ2-1; 7 bases align to TRBD1. The CDR3 extends over 18 amino acids. Germline CDR1 is SGHRS and CDR2 is YFSETQ. V dropped 3 bases and J dropped 2; count of bases not matched to a gene: 14.